Listed below are T cell receptor beta chains from one sample, sequenced in a study of blood T cell repertoires in COVID-19. Produced via immunoSEQ multiplex PCR; TCRdb's table is partial and in-frame only. The profile covers 75,000 or so clones, with around 90% appearing a single time and 4% to 6% taken by the ten largest. Sequencing was performed on peripheral blood. These receptors were obtained from a woman older than 75 with active or convalescent COVID-19. Both conserved end residues are part of each CDR3. The D gene is left open where the match is weak. The size of a clone is reported for some rows only, either as once, few or many, or as a class for expanded clones.

D: NA; V: TRBV27; J: TRBJ2-1; length: 17; size: NA; CDR3: CASNQSIAGPSYNEQFF; DNA: TGTGCCAGCAACCAGTCTATTGCGGGGCCTTCTTACAATGAGCAGTTCTTC
D: TRBD1; V: TRBV5-4; J: TRBJ1-2; length: 15; size: NA; CDR3: CASSLAEQGLYGYTF; DNA: TGTGCCAGCAGCTTGGCCGAACAGGGGCTCTATGGCTACACCTTC
D: NA; V: TRBV5-4; J: TRBJ1-3; length: 17; size: NA; CDR3: CASSRRGGVSGGNTIYF; DNA: TGTGCCAGCAGCCGCCGCGGGGGGGTTAGTGGTGGAAACACCATATATTTT
D: TRBD2; V: TRBV11-2; J: TRBJ2-7; length: 15; size: NA; CDR3: CASSFTTSGFYEQYF; DNA: TGTGCCAGCAGTTTTACAACTAGCGGTTTCTACGAGCAGTACTTC
D: TRBD2; V: TRBV4-3; J: TRBJ2-7; length: 15; size: NA; CDR3: CASSQVAGGPHEQYF; DNA: TGCGCCAGCAGCCAAGTTGCGGGAGGGCCCCACGAGCAGTACTTC
D: TRBD2; V: TRBV7-7; J: TRBJ2-3; length: 14; size: NA; CDR3: CASSPSGGTDTQYF; DNA: TGTGCCAGCAGCCCGAGCGGGGGCACAGATACGCAGTATTTT
D: NA; V: TRBV4-3; J: TRBJ1-3; length: 15; size: NA; CDR3: CASSQAQGPGNTIYF; DNA: TGCGCCAGCAGCCAGGCACAGGGTCCTGGAAACACCATATATTTT
D: TRBD1; V: TRBV7-8; J: TRBJ1-2; length: 18; size: few; CDR3: CASSLAMGAGQGIGGYTF; DNA: TGTGCCAGCAGCTTAGCGATGGGGGCGGGACAGGGGATAGGAGGCTACACCTTC
D: TRBD1; V: TRBV5-6; J: TRBJ2-2; length: 16; size: NA; CDR3: CASSNYRGPNTGELFF; DNA: TGTGCCAGCAGCAACTACAGGGGGCCCAACACCGGGGAGCTGTTTTTT
D: TRBD1; V: TRBV5-1; J: TRBJ2-7; length: 13; size: NA; CDR3: CASSRTGAAEQYF; DNA: TGCGCCAGCAGCCGGACAGGGGCTGCCGAGCAGTACTTC
D: NA; V: TRBV24-1; J: TRBJ2-1; length: 15; size: NA; CDR3: CATSDTGKGNLEQFF; DNA: TGTGCCACCAGTGATACAGGGAAGGGCAACCTGGAGCAGTTCTTC
D: NA; V: TRBV19; J: TRBJ1-4; length: 18; size: NA; CDR3: CASSINPPRRGRGEKLFF; DNA: TGTGCCAGTAGTATAAACCCCCCACGGAGGGGCCGGGGTGAAAAACTGTTTTTT
D: NA; V: TRBV5-1; J: TRBJ1-2; length: 14; size: NA; CDR3: CASSPAQGNYGYTF; DNA: TGCGCCAGCAGCCCTGCTCAGGGGAACTATGGCTACACCTTC